These 22 T cell receptor beta chains were sequenced from one sample in a study of vaccination effects on CD4 cells after COVID-19. Profiling relied on immunoSEQ multiplex PCR, and the TCRdb table lists in-frame clones only, not all of them. The profile shows some 15,000 clones, 65% to 80% of them singletons. Sequencing followed a ViraFEST assay step that expanded antigen-specific CD4+ T cells with viral peptide pools. An approximately ten-day culture period preceded the isolation of CD4+ T cells. The person had a PCR-confirmed SARS-CoV-2 infection during March to December 2020. Participants got two doses of BNT162b2 or mRNA-1273 vaccine. These receptors are not linked to any known antigen. The sample here was CD4+ T cells from PBMCs cultured with HCoV-NL63 spike peptides, taken after COVID-19 vaccination. The receptors originated from a human donor who had a prior SARS-CoV-2 infection.

This chain links TRBV15 with TRBJ1-4; 10 nucleotides agree with TRBD1. CDR1 and CDR2 from the germline V gene are LNHNV and YYDKDF (reference sequence). This CDR3 comprises 14 residues. Trimming took 5 bases from V and 6 from J; bases not matched to a gene: 3. CDR3: CATSRGTGDEKLFF. In DNA form, the CDR3 reads TGTGCCACCAGCCGTGGGACAGGGGATGAAAAACTGTTTTTT.

V usage is TRBV10-3 and J usage is TRBJ2-3, with 7 bases aligning to TRBD1. V lost 9 bases and J lost 5; bases outside the gene matches: 17. There are 16 residues in the CDR3. Germline CDR1 is ENHRY and CDR2 is SYGVKD. The CDR3 reads CAIMGPTGVSRDTQYF. Written as DNA, the CDR3 is TGTGCCATAATGGGGCCAACAGGGGTTTCGCGAGATACGCAGTATTTT.

The chain combines TRBV18 with TRBJ2-1; TRBD2 matches at 7 bases. The trim removed 3 bases at V and 4 bases at J, leaving 3 bases unmatched. CDR1 is KGHSH, CDR2 LQKENI, per germline. CDR3 length equals 14 residues. DNA of the CDR3: TGTGCCAGCTCACCCCGGGGGGATTACAATGAGCAGTTCTTC. It is translated as CASSPRGDYNEQFF.

The sample holds a few counts of this clone. This rearrangement joins TRBV1 to TRBJ1-2; the table's D call, TRBD1, was not checked against the DNA. TRBV1 is given as a pseudogene. The CDR3 consists of 12 residues. CDR3 sequence (DNA): TGCACCAGCAGGGGACAGGGGAGAGGCTACACCTTC. Protein sequence: CTSRGQGRGYTF.

The J gene is TRBJ1-1, the V gene TRBV7-2; D unresolved. V lost 1 base and J 5 bases, leaving 11 bases between the germline ends. CDR1 is SGHTA, CDR2 FQGNSA, per germline. This CDR3 comprises 14 residues. This chain's CDR3 is CASSLGPTGTEAFF. CDR3 coding DNA: TGTGCCAGCAGCTTAGGTCCGACGGGGACTGAAGCTTTCTTT.

The chain employs TRBV5-1 and TRBJ1-2; D is unclear. Trimming cost V 0 bases and J 0 bases, with 6 bases left between them. Germline assignment: CDR1 SGHRS and CDR2 YFSETQ. This CDR3 has 14 amino acids. The CDR3 nucleotides read TGCGCCAGCAGCTTGGAGTCCTCTAACTATGGCTACACCTTC. Protein: CASSLESSNYGYTF. Full variable domain (remainder filled in from reference TRBV5-1 and TRBJ1-2): KAGVTQTPRYLIKTRGQQVTLSCSPISGHRSVSWYQQTPGQGLQFLFEYFSETQRNKGNFPGRFSGRQFSNSRSEMNVSTLELGDSALYLCASSLESSNYGYTFGSGTRLTVV.

The chain couples TRBV5-4 to TRBJ2-2, with TRBD2 identical over 10 bases. The junction had 6 bases not matched to a gene; V was cut back by 0 bases and J by 4 bases. The CDR3 sequence is 17 residues long. CDR1 is SGHNT and CDR2 is YYREEE in the germline V gene (reference sequence). The CDR3 is CASSLVLAGGSTGELFF. The DNA for the CDR3 is TGTGCCAGCAGCTTGGTGTTAGCGGGGGGCTCCACCGGGGAGCTGTTTTTT.

V usage is TRBV4-3 and J usage is TRBJ2-1; TRBD2 matches 8 bases. The CDR3 has 18 amino acids. CDR1 and CDR2 (germline): LGHNA, YSLEER. Trimming took 0 bases from V and 9 from J; bases not matched to a gene: 16. The DNA of the CDR3 is TGCGCCAGCAGCCAAGATCTTGCGTGGGGACTAGGGGTATTTGAGCAGTTCTTC. Residues: CASSQDLAWGLGVFEQFF.

This clone was seen just once. The gene calls are TRBV2 and TRBJ1-1; the match to TRBD1 covers 7 bases. The germline V gene has CDR1 SNHLY and CDR2 FYNNEI. With V trimmed by 6 bases and J by 1 base, 5 bases remained unmatched. The CDR3 loop spans 14 amino acids. The CDR3 sequence: CASRTGQTNTEAFF. The CDR3 coding sequence is TGTGCCAGCAGAACGGGACAGACGAACACTGAAGCTTTCTTT.

V is TRBV9 and J is TRBJ1-1, with D uncertain. Germline lookup yields CDR1 SGDLS and CDR2 YYNGEE. The CDR3 consists of 15 residues. Trimming cost V 1 base and J 1 base, with 11 bases left between them. CDR3 nucleotides: TGTGCCAGCAGCGTATTCGTGGGAGGGAACACTGAAGCTTTCTTT. It specifies CASSVFVGGNTEAFF.

The genes are TRBV30 and TRBJ2-1; D may be TRBD2 (5 bases). The ends were cut back, 2 bases at V and 6 bases at J, with 14 bases in the middle. Per germline, CDR1 GTSNPN and CDR2 SVGIG (reference sequence). The CDR3 covers 14 residues. Here the CDR3 reads CAWSRGLSVNEQFF. DNA of the CDR3: TGTGCCTGGAGTCGAGGGCTGTCGGTCAATGAGCAGTTCTTC.

The genes are TRBV24-1 and TRBJ1-5, with D unclear. Deletions cut 7 bases from V and 0 bases from J, with 18 bases between. Per the germline V gene, CDR1 is KGHDR and CDR2 is SFDVKD. The CDR3 runs 17 residues. The DNA of the CDR3 is TGTGCCACCAGGCACGGGCACCTAACGCCTAGCAATCAGCCCCAGCATTTT. Translated: CATRHGHLTPSNQPQHF.

V and J are TRBV11-1 and TRBJ2-1; the match to TRBD2 covers 7 bases. The CDR3 covers 14 residues. CDR1 SGHAT and CDR2 FQDESV come from the germline V gene (reference sequence). V was clipped by 5 bases and J by 3 bases; unmatched bases: 4. The CDR3 nucleotides read TGTGCCAGCAGCGCCCGGGGGGTCTACAATGAGCAGTTCTTC. Its protein is CASSARGVYNEQFF.

The genes are TRBV21-1 and TRBJ2-7; the table's D call TRBD2 went unverified against the DNA. TRBV21-1 is a pseudogene locus. The CDR3 is 12 amino acids. CDR3 sequence reads: CASSKARGKQYF. The CDR3 DNA reads as TGTGCCAGCAGCAAAGCGCGCGGCAAGCAGTACTTC.

This sequence joins TRBV5-6 and TRBJ2-3, with D perhaps TRBD1 or TRBD2 (5 bases each). The CDR3 is made up of 13 amino acids. V shed 4 bases and J shed 0 bases, with 6 bases lying between them. Germline-derived CDR1 and CDR2 are SGHDT and YYEEEE. CDR3 DNA: TGTGCCAGCAGCCGGGACAGCACAGATACGCAGTATTTT. Encoded protein: CASSRDSTDTQYF.

The chain joins TRBV18 to TRBJ2-3; 12 bases map to TRBD1. Germline CDR1 and CDR2: KGHSH and LQKENI. The V segment lost 2 bases and the J segment 6 bases; nucleotides outside the gene matches: 0. The CDR3 is 14 amino acids. The CDR3 nucleotides read TGTGCCAGCTCACCAGGGACAGGGGGCGATACGCAGTATTTT. This sequence encodes CASSPGTGGDTQYF.

The rearrangement uses TRBV19 and TRBJ1-1; weak D call: TRBD1 (6 bases). Trimming removed 7 bases from V and 1 base from J, with 10 bases in between. Germline V CDR1 and CDR2: LNHDA, SQIVND (reference sequence). The CDR3 is 13 amino acids. CDR3 nucleotides: TGTGCCAGTACAGGACAGCAGAACACTGAAGCTTTCTTT. This gives the protein CASTGQQNTEAFF.

The rearrangement joins TRBV13 to TRBJ1-3; D not resolved. The germline V gene has CDR1 PRHDT and CDR2 FYEKMQ (reference sequence). The V end lost 5 bases, the J end lost 4 bases, and 12 bases lay between the germline ends. The CDR3 is made up of 14 amino acids. The CDR3 region is CASSTRTEGNTIYF. For the CDR3, the DNA is TGTGCCAGCAGCACTCGGACGGAAGGAAACACCATATATTTT. The full variable domain, its missing parts supplied by reference TRBV13 and TRBJ1-3, is AAGVIQSPRHLIKEKRETATLKCYPIPRHDTVYWYQQGPGQDPQFLISFYEKMQSDKGSIPDRFSAQQFSDYHSELNMSSLELGDSALYFCASSTRTEGNTIYFGEGSWLTVV.

The rearrangement joins TRBV5-4 to TRBJ2-5; a possible D gene is TRBD2 (6 bases). Germline V gives CDR1 SGHNT, CDR2 YYREEE (reference sequence). This CDR3 has 15 residues. Trimming left V 0 bases short and J 0 bases short, with 9 bases between. The CDR3 region has the DNA TGTGCCAGCAGCTTGGATCGGGGGAACCAAGAGACCCAGTACTTC. It translates to CASSLDRGNQETQYF.

The chain uses TRBV18 and TRBJ2-5; a weak D match, TRBD1 (6 bases). Germline CDR1 reads KGHSH; CDR2 reads LQKENI. There are 13 residues in the CDR3. Deletions cut 2 bases from V and 5 bases from J, with 9 bases between. CDR3 in amino acids: CASSPTTGETQYF. Written as DNA, the CDR3 is TGTGCCAGCTCACCAACAACAGGGGAGACCCAGTACTTC.

There are a few counts of this clone. V is TRBV5-1 and J is TRBJ1-6; 9 positions match TRBD1. Germline V gene sequence: CDR1 SGHRS, CDR2 YFSETQ. Germline trimming cut 4 bases from V and 9 bases from J; bases unmatched to any gene: 8. This CDR3 spans 15 amino acids. In DNA form, the CDR3 reads TGCGCCAGCAGCATGAGGACAGGGGAAGGTTCACCCCTCCACTTT. Translated: CASSMRTGEGSPLHF.

The chain links TRBV19 to TRBJ2-7; D is unresolved. This CDR3 is 13 amino acids long. The germline CDR1 and CDR2 sequences are LNHDA and SQIVND (reference sequence). The ends were cut back, 6 bases at V and 1 base at J, with 10 bases in the middle. This CDR3 is CASRSYDSYEQYF. CDR3 DNA: TGTGCCAGTAGGAGTTACGATTCCTACGAGCAGTACTTC.